This T cell receptor (beta chain) was sequenced during a study of blood T cell repertoires in COVID-19. TCRdb's table, derived via immunoSEQ multiplex PCR, lists solely in-frame clones and lacks some. The sample lists about 240,000 clones; around four fifths were seen once. The germline gives CDR1 SNHLY, CDR2 FYNNEI. This CDR3 comprises 15 residues. V trimming: 4 bases; J trimming: 2 bases; junction bases outside the gene matches: 3. This clone was observed a single time. V and J are TRBV2 and TRBJ2-3, with 10 bases aligning to TRBD2. Sequenced material: peripheral blood. The sequence was collected from a man aged 25-45 years who had recovered from COVID-19. The CDR3 nucleotides are TGTGCCAGCAGTGTAGCGGGGGGACTCACAGATACGCAGTATTTT. This translates into CASSVAGGLTDTQYF.